This TCR beta chain comes out of a study of blood T cell repertoires in COVID-19. Libraries were prepared by immunoSEQ multiplex PCR; TCRdb keeps only in-frame clonotypes and omits some of them. The sample records hundreds of thousands of clones, around 89% being singletons. Trimming shortened V by 5 bases and J by 0 bases, and 14 bases separated the two germline ends. The length of the CDR3 is 15 residues. CDR1 and CDR2 from the germline V gene are SGHRS and YFSETQ. Sequencing was done on a sample of peripheral blood. The gene calls are TRBV5-1 and TRBJ1-2; D gene uncertain. This TCR derives from a middle-aged man with acute or convalescent COVID-19. Here the CDR3 DNA reads TGCGCCAGCAGGTTAATGGGCACCGCTAACTATGGCTACACCTTC. It encodes CASRLMGTANYGYTF.